This T cell receptor (beta chain) was sequenced in a study of cytomegalovirus exposure and HLA in healthy donors. The CDR3 is made up of 15 amino acids. Per the germline V gene, CDR1 is MNHEY and CDR2 is SMNVEV (reference sequence). V dropped 5 bases and J dropped 10; count of bases not matched to a gene: 9. Healthy individuals who donated bone marrow served as the donors. The PCR made use of 60 Vbeta and 13 Jbeta primers. The assay was immunoSEQ multiplex PCR, and TCRdb's table has in-frame clones only and misses some. The profile shows under 130,000 clones, 79% of them singletons. The specimen was PBMCs. The gene calls are TRBV27 and TRBJ2-1; the match to TRBD2 covers 12 bases. This TCR derives from a middle-aged woman in good health and CMV-seronegative. CDR3 region: CASSLRTSGISEQFF. CDR3 DNA: TGTGCCAGCAGTCTGCGGACTAGCGGGATCTCAGAGCAGTTCTTC.